Below, 9 T cell receptor beta chains from the same sample are listed, as sequenced in a study of CD8+CD57+ T cells in acquired aplastic anemia listed by TCRdb under 2018. The sample was run on an Illumina HiSeq 2000. Genomic DNA served as template for TCR beta VDJ combination and CDR3 sequence profiling. The raw public data were reprocessed by TCRdb itself: fastp quality trimming at Q25, MiXCR clonotype calling, in-frame beta chains only. Each entry is one CDR3 protein sequence, shown with its most common DNA and genes. This sample is represented by fewer than 200,000 distinct CDR3 sequences; more than 45% of them were singletons. The top ten clones comprise about 1% of the sample. Expansion of CD8+CD57+ cells had been shown by flow cytometry in the patients chosen for sequencing. Sequenced: sorted CD4+, CD8+, or CD8+CD57+ T cells (not recorded which) from PBMCs. Receptor source: a human donor with aplastic anemia.

This clonotype was observed a handful of times. The rearrangement joins TRBV24-1 to TRBJ2-5, with TRBD2 matching 7 bases. The V and J ends lost 0 bases and 1 base, in that order; junction bases with no gene match: 4. Germline lookup yields CDR1 KGHDR and CDR2 SFDVKD. CDR3 length: 16 amino acids. The CDR3 is CATSDLSGDFQETQYF. In DNA, the CDR3 is TGTGCCACCAGTGATTTGAGCGGGGACTTCCAAGAGACCCAGTACTTC.

This clonotype showed up many times. V and J are TRBV15 and TRBJ2-5; possibly TRBD1 or TRBD2 for D (6 bases each). This CDR3 region has 19 residues. V lost 0 bases, J lost 6 bases, and 26 bases lay in between. Per the germline V gene, CDR1 is LNHNV and CDR2 is YYDKDF (reference sequence). CDR3 loop: CATSRDSVGTLGGGKTQYF. The CDR3, as DNA: TGTGCCACCAGCAGAGATTCAGTAGGAACCCTCGGGGGCGGGAAGACCCAGTACTTC.

This sequence joins TRBV9 and TRBJ2-5; 9 positions match TRBD2. J lost 5 bases, V lost 4 bases, and 9 bases had no gene match. CDR3 length: 15 amino acids. CDR1 SGDLS and CDR2 YYNGEE come from the germline V gene. In DNA form, the CDR3 reads TGTGCCAGCAGCAATACCGGGACTAGCAGGGAGACCCAGTACTTC. This codes for CASSNTGTSRETQYF.

V usage is TRBV24-1 and J usage is TRBJ2-1; D may correspond to TRBD1 or TRBD2 (5 bases each). The CDR3 loop spans 16 amino acids. V lost 5 bases and J lost 2, with 15 bases in between. Germline V CDR1 and CDR2: KGHDR, SFDVKD. CDR3 protein: CATSGVLGTTYNEQFF. CDR3 coding DNA: TGTGCCACCAGTGGGGTTTTAGGGACCACCTACAATGAGCAGTTCTTC.

Turning to this clonotype: One end of the junction does not line up with germline, which may come from a read error. This rearrangement joins TRBV24-1 to TRBJ2-1, with 7 positions matching TRBD2. CDR1 is KGHDR, CDR2 SFDVKD, per germline. This CDR3 spans 15 amino acids. CDR3 loop: CATSSGARSYNEQLF. The CDR3 coding sequence is TGTGCCACCAGTAGCGGGGCCCGCTCCTACAATGAACAGCTCTTC.

There are many counts of this clonotype. The rearrangement joins TRBV6-1 to TRBJ2-5; D unclear. The CDR3 length is 11 residues. Germline V gene lookup returns CDR1 MNHNS and CDR2 SASEGT. V lost 0 bases and J lost 8, with 4 bases in between. Here the CDR3 reads CASSEAATQYF. In DNA form, the CDR3 reads TGTGCCAGCAGTGAAGCGGCAACCCAGTACTTC.

This chain joins TRBV2 and TRBJ1-2; D unclear. Per the germline V gene, CDR1 is SNHLY and CDR2 is FYNNEI. The CDR3 loop spans 12 amino acids. The ends were cut back, 3 bases at V and 4 bases at J, with 6 bases in the middle. For the CDR3, the DNA is TGTGCCAGCAGTGACCTGGGCTATGGCTACACCTTC. Translated: CASSDLGYGYTF.

The chain is built from TRBV24-1 and TRBJ2-2; the D gene is possibly TRBD1 (6 bases). V lost 4 bases to trimming and J lost 6 bases, with 8 bases between them. The CDR3 totals 13 residues. CDR1 is KGHDR, CDR2 SFDVKD, per germline. Here the CDR3 reads CATSDRGPGELFF. The CDR3 DNA follows: TGTGCCACCAGTGACAGGGGACCCGGGGAGCTGTTTTTT.

This clonotype appeared many times. V is TRBV5-6 and J is TRBJ1-2; D is perhaps TRBD1 (5 bases). Germline loops: CDR1 SGHDT, CDR2 YYEEEE. V shed 4 bases and J shed 3 bases, with 22 bases lying between them. The CDR3 is 17 residues long. The DNA of the CDR3 is TGTGCCAGCAGCCTACCAACCCCAGGGCCCAGGGACTATGGCTACACCTTC. Translating it yields CASSLPTPGPRDYGYTF.